These T cell receptor beta chains were read from a single sample in a study of shared clonotypes between healthy human individuals. The table came from immunoSEQ multiplex PCR; TCRdb's copy has only in-frame clones and leaves some out. The sample records about 2.4 million clones, 80% to 95% being singletons. Sample: naive CD4+ T cells from PBMCs. These receptors came from a man younger than 30 in good health. Some clones in this sample may be carry-over from other donors' samples. CDR3s include the opening cysteine and the closing phenylalanine or tryptophan. The D gene is left open where the match is weak.

j_gene | v_gene | d_gene | CDR3aa
TRBJ2-7 | TRBV28 | - | CASSLPRTLYEQYF
TRBJ1-1 | TRBV19 | - | CASSISSSRVNTEAFF
TRBJ2-3 | TRBV5-1 | TRBD1 | CASSAAGTGATDTQYF
TRBJ2-7 | TRBV19 | - | CASSIGTDSYEQYF
TRBJ2-2 | TRBV9 | - | CASSVFSSLNTGELFF
TRBJ2-1 | TRBV18 | TRBD2 | CASSASGPSPGSYNEQFF
TRBJ2-1 | TRBV10-3 | - | CAISVLQSSYNEQFF
TRBJ1-1 | TRBV10-3 | - | CAISRDTGGYTEAFF
TRBJ2-1 | TRBV28 | TRBD2 | CASSLAGGPRNEQFF
TRBJ2-5 | TRBV5-1 | - | CASSLDRGLGTQYF
TRBJ2-1 | TRBV5-1 | - | CASSLDAGLLQFF
TRBJ2-1 | TRBV28 | TRBD2 | CASSGYIAGDSDEQFF
TRBJ2-3 | TRBV18 | TRBD1 | CASSRSQGAINSDTQYF
TRBJ2-1 | TRBV7-2 | TRBD1 | CASSPTGPPEQFF
TRBJ1-1 | TRBV19 | - | CASSPPVNTEAFF
TRBJ1-2 | TRBV10-2 | TRBD1 | CASGDRGPTNGYTF
TRBJ1-1 | TRBV27 | - | CASSSFKQGRGTEAFF
TRBJ2-1 | TRBV9 | - | CASSVSNEQFF
TRBJ2-7 | TRBV18 | - | CASSRLLYEQYF
TRBJ2-5 | TRBV15 | - | CATSRGLGFPETQYF
TRBJ1-2 | TRBV30 | TRBD1 | CAWREPGGRGYGYTF
TRBJ2-1 | TRBV11-2 | - | CASSSQRGSSYNEQFF
TRBJ1-1 | TRBV6-5 | - | CASSYEADTEAFF
TRBJ1-3 | TRBV25-1 | - | CASRGPRTIYF
TRBJ2-3 | TRBV1 | - | CTSSQDRRREADTQYF
TRBJ1-1 | TRBV4-3 | - | CASSQDHWGRLEAFF
TRBJ1-6 | TRBV7-2 | - | CASSLLGGPSNSPLHF
TRBJ2-3 | TRBV5-4 | - | CASSLGQEDTQYF
TRBJ1-2 | TRBV30 | - | CAWSSLRTLGYTF
TRBJ1-1 | TRBV7-3 | TRBD1 | CASSVGTGGDGTEAFF
TRBJ1-2 | TRBV6-4 | - | CASRTDSSFGYGYTF
TRBJ2-1 | TRBV9 | - | CASSVSTAGYAQFF
TRBJ1-5 | TRBV28 | TRBD1 | CASSLRPGQGNQPQHF
TRBJ2-1 | TRBV7-2 | - | CASSTSHYNEQFF
TRBJ2-3 | TRBV7-3 | - | CASSSSDFPNTQYF
TRBJ2-1 | TRBV2 | TRBD2 | CASSEASGRRGEQFF
TRBJ1-3 | TRBV7-2 | - | CASSLMRQGTGNTIYF
TRBJ1-1 | TRBV20-1 | - | CSAYGRTEAFF
TRBJ1-1 | TRBV9 | - | CASSVQGSNTEAFF
TRBJ2-3 | TRBV6-5 | - | CASRRTDTQYF
TRBJ2-7 | TRBV6-6 | - | CASSYESTNSYEQYF
TRBJ2-4 | TRBV5-1 | TRBD1 | CASSPGQGLDIQYF
TRBJ1-1 | TRBV2 | - | CASSSLTEAFF
TRBJ2-2 | TRBV6-5 | TRBD1 | CASRDRPLTGELFF
TRBJ2-1 | TRBV6-1 | - | CASSGSGPAYNEQFF
TRBJ2-1 | TRBV7-3 | TRBD2 | CASSSTSGSYNEQFF
TRBJ2-3 | TRBV5-1 | - | CASSLIRFSPSSTDTQYF
TRBJ2-1 | TRBV5-8 | - | CASSLNRVGGGVSYNEQFF
TRBJ2-7 | TRBV28 | - | CASSLSVTGAYEQYF
TRBJ1-3 | TRBV28 | - | CASTVENTIYF
TRBJ2-2 | TRBV6-4 | - | CASSDTNTGELFF
TRBJ2-7 | TRBV7-9 | TRBD2 | CASSGRAGDEQYF
TRBJ1-4 | TRBV7-8 | - | CASSPRDLANEKLFF